What follows are 18 T cell receptor beta chains derived from one specimen sequenced in a study of vaccination and CD4 T cells after COVID-19. No antigen has been identified for these receptors. Oncomine TCR Beta short-read sequencing was applied to DNA from cultured CD4+ T cells. TCRdb passed the PCR reads through MiXCR, listing each CDR3 protein once. The sample consists of 9,700 or so distinct CDR3 sequences, roughly 70% of them appearing once. Treatment: roughly 11-day PBMC culture with coronavirus spike peptide pools or control peptides (ViraFEST assay). Input material: CD4+ T cells from blood, cultured in vitro. The receptor set was obtained from a human donor who had recovered from COVID-19.

V and J are TRBV20-1 and TRBJ2-1; TRBD2 is a possible D gene (6 bases). The germline V gene has CDR1 DFQATT and CDR2 SNEGSKA (reference sequence). The CDR3 is 13 amino acids. V dropped 7 bases and J dropped 6 bases, with 16 bases sitting between them. CDR3 amino acids: CSVPTAGINEQFF. The DNA for the CDR3 is TGCAGTGTTCCGACGGCGGGAATCAATGAGCAGTTCTTC.

The chain has TRBV11-2 and TRBJ1-6; D may be TRBD1 (6 bases). The CDR3 contains 14 residues. Germline V lookup: CDR1 SGHAT, CDR2 FQNNGV. The V end lost 2 bases, the J end lost 9 bases, and 11 bases lay between the germline ends. The CDR3 spells CASSLNRVGSPLHF. Written as DNA, the CDR3 is TGTGCCAGCAGCTTAAACAGGGTGGGTTCACCCCTCCACTTT.

The chain links TRBV27 to TRBJ1-1; D call uncertain. There are 15 residues in the CDR3. Looked up from germline, CDR1 is MNHEY and CDR2 is SMNVEV (reference sequence). V lost 3 bases to trimming and J lost 1 base, with 12 bases between them. The CDR3 protein is CASSLFGPRNTEAFF. CDR3 coding DNA: TGTGCCAGCAGTTTGTTTGGTCCGAGGAACACTGAAGCTTTCTTT.

The V and J genes are TRBV5-1 and TRBJ2-5, with D perhaps matching TRBD1 or TRBD2 (5 bases each). Germline V gene data show CDR1 as SGHRS and CDR2 as YFSETQ. The V end lost 0 bases, the J end lost 1 base, and 13 bases lay between the germline ends. This CDR3 has 16 amino acids. The CDR3 protein is CASSLAPSGTQETQYF. CDR3 DNA sequence: TGCGCCAGCAGCTTGGCTCCTTCAGGGACCCAAGAGACCCAGTACTTC.

The V call is TRBV7-2, the J call TRBJ2-2; 8 positions agree with TRBD2. V was clipped by 4 bases and J by 4 bases; unmatched bases: 2. Germline CDR1 SGHTA, CDR2 FQGNSA. The CDR3 is made up of 14 amino acids. DNA for the CDR3: TGTGCCAGCAGCTACGCGGGGGGCACCGGGGAGCTGTTTTTT. Its translation: CASSYAGGTGELFF.

This chain connects TRBV20-1 to TRBJ2-7, with D perhaps matching TRBD1 (7 bases). This CDR3 region has 14 residues. CDR1 and CDR2 (germline): DFQATT, SNEGSKA (reference sequence). V shed 3 bases and J shed 1 base, with 13 bases lying between them. The CDR3 region has the DNA TGCAGTGCTAGCGCGGGACAGCGGTCCTACGAGCAGTACTTC. It codes for CSASAGQRSYEQYF.

The rearrangement uses TRBV12-3 or TRBV12-4 and TRBJ1-5; D is uncertain. Trimming pared 7 bases from V and 10 bases from J, leaving 20 bases between. CDR3 length equals 14 residues. CDR3 amino acids: CASTPGPEVRPQHF. CDR3 sequence (DNA): TGTGCCAGCACCCCCGGACCGGAGGTAAGACCCCAGCATTTT.

The V and J genes are TRBV19 and TRBJ1-2; the D is unclear. Per germline, CDR1 LNHDA and CDR2 SQIVND (reference sequence). There are 15 residues in the CDR3. Trimming took 1 base from V and 4 from J, leaving 13 bases between them. The CDR3 region is CASSIGPGMSYGYTF. In DNA form, the CDR3 reads TGTGCCAGTAGTATAGGACCGGGGATGAGCTATGGCTACACCTTC.

The CDR3 DNA reads as TGTGCCAGCAGCTTGCAGTCCGTGGGGGTCAATGAGCAGTTCTTC. Its protein product is CASSLQSVGVNEQFF. This chain uses TRBV5-5 with TRBJ2-1; D is perhaps TRBD1 or TRBD2 (5 bases each). The CDR3 totals 15 residues. In germline, CDR1 is SGHKS, CDR2 YYEKEE (reference sequence). The V gene lost 1 base and the J gene lost 6 bases, with 14 bases spanning the gap. The full variable domain, with the rest looked up from reference TRBV5-5 and TRBJ2-1, is DAGVTQSPTHLIKTRGQQVTLRCSPISGHKSVSWYQQVLGQGPQFIFQYYEKEERGRGNFPDRFSARQFPNYSSELNVNALLLGDSALYLCASSLQSVGVNEQFFGPGTRLTVL.

This chain connects TRBV28 to TRBJ2-4; D not resolved. The V and J ends lost 7 bases and 10 bases respectively, with 20 bases between them. This CDR3 is built from 14 residues. CDR1 MDHEN and CDR2 SYDVKM come from the germline V gene. CDR3 protein: CASTTSGPRVIQYF. CDR3 coding DNA: TGTGCCAGCACCACTTCTGGCCCCCGCGTAATTCAGTACTTC.

This chain connects TRBV6-1 to TRBJ1-2; the match to TRBD1 covers 7 bases. V shed 1 base, J shed 4 bases, and the junction held 9 bases outside the gene matches. CDR3 length equals 16 residues. CDR1 and CDR2 from the germline V gene are MNHNS and SASEGT. The CDR3 protein is CASSEDITGVRYGYTF. CDR3 in DNA: TGTGCCAGCAGTGAAGACATAACAGGGGTTCGCTATGGCTACACCTTC.

In its sample, this clonotype is medium-sized (0.01 to 0.1%). The genes are TRBV5-8 and TRBJ2-5, with 9 bases aligning to TRBD2. The junction had 8 bases not matched to a gene; V was cut back by 3 bases and J by 5 bases. This CDR3 region has 15 residues. From germline, CDR1 is SGHTS and CDR2 YDEGEE. The CDR3 loop is CASSSGVAGVETQYF. The CDR3 coding sequence is TGTGCCAGCAGCTCCGGTGTAGCGGGGGTGGAGACCCAGTACTTC. The whole variable domain, filled in from reference TRBV5-8 and TRBJ2-5, reads EAGVTQSPTHLIKTRGQQATLRCSPISGHTSVYWYQQALGLGLQFLLWYDEGEERNRGNFPPRFSGRQFPNYSSELNVNALELEDSALYLCASSSGVAGVETQYFGPGTRLLVL.

This chain uses TRBV20-1 with TRBJ1-4, with TRBD1 matching 7 bases. CDR1 and CDR2 from the germline V gene are DFQATT and SNEGSKA (reference sequence). The V and J ends lost 5 bases and 3 bases, in that order; junction bases with no gene match: 3. The CDR3 has 13 amino acids. The DNA of the CDR3 is TGCAGTGCTCCCGGGACAGCTAATGAAAAACTGTTTTTT. This gives the protein CSAPGTANEKLFF.

The chain employs TRBV20-1 and TRBJ1-5, with 8 bases matching TRBD1. Looked up from germline, CDR1 is DFQATT and CDR2 is SNEGSKA (reference sequence). The V gene end was trimmed by 5 bases and the J gene end by 0 bases; junction bases not matched to a gene: 12. The length of the CDR3 is 17 residues. CDR3 in amino acids: CSASSGQGVASNQPQHF. DNA of the CDR3: TGCAGTGCTTCCTCTGGACAGGGTGTGGCTAGCAATCAGCCCCAGCATTTT.

This clonotype has only a few counts. The chain links TRBV11-2 to TRBJ2-7; 8 bases agree with TRBD2. CDR3 size: 16 residues. The germline V gene has CDR1 SGHAT and CDR2 FQNNGV. V shed 0 bases and J 0 bases; nucleotides not matched to a gene: 4. The CDR3: CASSLEVAGPSYEQYF. CDR3 bases: TGTGCCAGCAGCTTAGAAGTAGCGGGGCCCTCCTACGAGCAGTACTTC.

V is TRBV29-1 and J is TRBJ2-1, with D unresolved. Germline V CDR1 and CDR2: SQVTM, ANQGSEA. This CDR3 has 13 amino acids. V was cut by 5 bases and J by 4 bases, with 12 bases left in between. For the CDR3, the DNA is TGCAGCGTTCTGGGGTCAGCATACAATGAGCAGTTCTTC. Translation: CSVLGSAYNEQFF.

The chain is built from TRBV7-2 and TRBJ1-2; tentatively, D is TRBD1 (6 bases). Germline V lookup: CDR1 SGHTA, CDR2 FQGNSA. Trimming pared 5 bases from V and 4 bases from J, leaving 11 bases between. The CDR3 sequence is 13 residues long. The CDR3: CASSIGQTYGYTF. CDR3 nucleotide sequence: TGTGCCAGCAGCATAGGACAGACCTATGGCTACACCTTC.

This clonotype was counted a few times. This chain links TRBV20-1 with TRBJ1-5; D is possibly TRBD1 (6 bases). V was clipped by 6 bases and J by 6 bases, with 12 bases between them. The CDR3 is made up of 12 amino acids. Germline V gene sequence: CDR1 DFQATT, CDR2 SNEGSKA (reference sequence). The chain's CDR3 is CSANRVGQPQHF. The CDR3 nucleotides are TGCAGTGCGAACAGGGTTGGTCAGCCCCAGCATTTT.